This T cell receptor beta chain comes out of a study of T cells expressing NK-cell markers. Looking at the study overall: Sorted T-cell subsets CD3+CD56+NKG2C+, CD3+CD56+NKG2C- and CD3+CD56-NKG2C+ were TCR beta-sequenced. Within the sequenced cohort of eight donors, seven exhibited HCMV seropositivity and one was seronegative.

From the 5' RACE reads, TCRdb lists one entry per CDR3 protein and no DNA. The sample spans about half a million distinct CDR3 sequences; the ten largest clones claim 1.4%. This CDR3 has 16 residues. Per the germline V gene, CDR1 is SGHRS and CDR2 is YFSETQ. Study results and limitations: The study found dominant NKG2C+ clonotypes at about 1.0-7.5% of CD8+ T cells in about six donors.

Turning to this clonotype: Antigen: not known.

This TCR was sampled from a woman in her 50s in good health. The rearrangement joins TRBV5-1 to TRBJ2-1; TCRdb outputs TRBD2, but without DNA this stays unchecked. The specimen sequenced was blood T cells: a sorted CD56 or NKG2C T cell subset, CD4+ or CD8+ T cells, or bulk PBMC T cells (not recorded which). The CDR3 protein is CASVSHLAAGVNEQFF.